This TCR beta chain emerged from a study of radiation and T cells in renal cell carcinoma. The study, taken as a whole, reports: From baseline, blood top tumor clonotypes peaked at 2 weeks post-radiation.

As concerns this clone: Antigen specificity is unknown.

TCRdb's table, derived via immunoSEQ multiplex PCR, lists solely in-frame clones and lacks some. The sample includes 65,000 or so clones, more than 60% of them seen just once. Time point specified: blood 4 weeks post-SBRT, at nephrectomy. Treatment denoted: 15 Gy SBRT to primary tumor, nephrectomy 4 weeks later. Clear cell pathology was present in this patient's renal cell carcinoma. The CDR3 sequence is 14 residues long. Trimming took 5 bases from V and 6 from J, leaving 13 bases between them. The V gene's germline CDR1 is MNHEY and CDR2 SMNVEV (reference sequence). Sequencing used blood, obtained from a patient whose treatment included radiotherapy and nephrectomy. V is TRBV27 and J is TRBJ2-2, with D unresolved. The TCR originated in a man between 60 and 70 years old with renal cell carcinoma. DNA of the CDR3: TGTGCCAGCAGTCTCACTCTACCTCCCGGGGAGCTGTTTTTT. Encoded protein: CASSLTLPPGELFF.